One T cell receptor beta chain is described in this entry. The data belong to a study of blood T cell repertoires in COVID-19. Study-level information: Spain, Italy and the United States supplied samples that represented acute and convalescent COVID-19.

The J segment lost 1 base and the V segment lost 2 bases, leaving 7 bases of the junction unmatched. The CDR3 is 16 amino acids. Germline CDR1 is SEHNR and CDR2 is FQNEAQ (reference sequence). Per the original data handling: Estimation of nucleated cell counts relied on the amplification of reference gene primers. The assay was immunoSEQ multiplex PCR, and TCRdb's table has in-frame clones only and misses some. That table supplies the V and J calls and clone size; D and trimming were determined from the DNA. This table holds about 180,000 clones, approximately 90% found once. The sequencing sample was made of peripheral blood. V usage is TRBV7-9 and J usage is TRBJ2-5; 7 bases match TRBD1. The sequence derives from a man aged 18 to 29 who had recovered from COVID-19. Written as DNA, the CDR3 is TGTGCCAGCAGCTTATCGGGAACAGGGGCCCAAGAGACCCAGTACTTC. As protein: CASSLSGTGAQETQYF.